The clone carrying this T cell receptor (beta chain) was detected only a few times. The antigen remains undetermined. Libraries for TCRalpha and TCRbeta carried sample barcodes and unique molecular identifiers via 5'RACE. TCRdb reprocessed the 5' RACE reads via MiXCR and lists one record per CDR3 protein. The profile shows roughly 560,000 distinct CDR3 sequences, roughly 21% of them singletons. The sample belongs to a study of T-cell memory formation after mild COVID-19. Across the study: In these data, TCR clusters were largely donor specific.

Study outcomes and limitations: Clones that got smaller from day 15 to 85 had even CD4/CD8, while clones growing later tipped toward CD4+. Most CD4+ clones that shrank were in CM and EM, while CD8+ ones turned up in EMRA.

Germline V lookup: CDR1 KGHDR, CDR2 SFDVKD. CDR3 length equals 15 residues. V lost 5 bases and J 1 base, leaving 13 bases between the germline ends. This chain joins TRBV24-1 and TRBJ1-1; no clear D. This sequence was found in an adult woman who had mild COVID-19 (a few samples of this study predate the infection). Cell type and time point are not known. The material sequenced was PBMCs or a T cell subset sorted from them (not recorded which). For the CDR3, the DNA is TGTGCCACCAGTGGGTACGGCAGTTCGAACACTGAAGCTTTCTTT. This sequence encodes CATSGYGSSNTEAFF.